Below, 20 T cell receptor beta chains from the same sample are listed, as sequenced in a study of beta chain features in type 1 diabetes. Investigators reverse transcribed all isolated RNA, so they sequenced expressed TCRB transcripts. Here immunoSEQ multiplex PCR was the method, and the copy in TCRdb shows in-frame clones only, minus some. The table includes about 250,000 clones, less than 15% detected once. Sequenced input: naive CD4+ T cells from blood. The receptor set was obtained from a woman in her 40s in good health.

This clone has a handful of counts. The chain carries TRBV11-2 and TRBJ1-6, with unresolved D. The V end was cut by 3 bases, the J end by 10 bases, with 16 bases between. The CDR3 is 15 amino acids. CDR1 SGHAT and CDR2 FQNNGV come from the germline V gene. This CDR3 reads CASSFIERRESPLHF. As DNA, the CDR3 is TGTGCCAGCAGCTTTATCGAGCGGCGCGAATCACCCCTCCACTTT.

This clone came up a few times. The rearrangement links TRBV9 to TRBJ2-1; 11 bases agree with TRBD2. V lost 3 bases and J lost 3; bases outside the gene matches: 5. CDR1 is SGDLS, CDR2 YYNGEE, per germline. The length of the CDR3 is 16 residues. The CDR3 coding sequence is TGTGCCAGCAGCGGTAAAACTAGCGGGGGCTACAATGAGCAGTTCTTC. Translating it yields CASSGKTSGGYNEQFF.

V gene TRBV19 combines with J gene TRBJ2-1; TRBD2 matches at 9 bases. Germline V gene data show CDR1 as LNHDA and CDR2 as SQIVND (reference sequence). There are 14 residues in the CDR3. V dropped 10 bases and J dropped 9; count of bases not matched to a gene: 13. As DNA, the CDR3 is TGTGCCACCAGCACGGGACTAGCCCTAGCTGAGCAGTTCTTC. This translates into CATSTGLALAEQFF.

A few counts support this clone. CDR3 bases: TGTGCCAGCAGTACAGGACAGACTAACTATGGCTACACCTTC. Translating gives CASSTGQTNYGYTF. This rearrangement joins TRBV6-5 to TRBJ1-2, with a possible D match to TRBD1 (6 bases). Trimming left V 5 bases short and J 0 bases short, with 10 bases between. The CDR3 totals 14 residues. Germline values: CDR1 MNHEY, CDR2 SVGAGI.

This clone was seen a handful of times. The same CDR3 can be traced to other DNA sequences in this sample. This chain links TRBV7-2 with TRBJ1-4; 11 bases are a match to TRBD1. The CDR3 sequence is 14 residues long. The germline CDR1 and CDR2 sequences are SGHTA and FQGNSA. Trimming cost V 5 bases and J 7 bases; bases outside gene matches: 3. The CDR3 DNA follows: TGTGCCAGCAGCCTGGACAGGGGGCGTGAAAAACTGTTTTTT. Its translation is CASSLDRGREKLFF.

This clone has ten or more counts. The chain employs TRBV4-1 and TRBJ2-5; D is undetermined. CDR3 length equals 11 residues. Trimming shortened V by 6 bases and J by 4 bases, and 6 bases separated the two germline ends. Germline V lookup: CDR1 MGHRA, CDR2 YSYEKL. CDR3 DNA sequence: TGCGCCAGCAGTAGAGGAGAGACCCAGTACTTC. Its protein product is CASSRGETQYF.

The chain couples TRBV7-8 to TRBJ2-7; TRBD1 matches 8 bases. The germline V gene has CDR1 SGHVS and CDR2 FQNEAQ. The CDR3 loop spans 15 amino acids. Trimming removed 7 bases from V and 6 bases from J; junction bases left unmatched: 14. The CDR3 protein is CASTPTRTGYAEQYF. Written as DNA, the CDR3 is TGTGCCAGCACCCCCACAAGGACAGGGTATGCCGAGCAGTACTTC.

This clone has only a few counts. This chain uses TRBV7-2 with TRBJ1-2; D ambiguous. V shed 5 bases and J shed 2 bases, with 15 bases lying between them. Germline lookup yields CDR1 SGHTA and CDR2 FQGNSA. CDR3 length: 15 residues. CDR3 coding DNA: TGTGCCAGCAGCAGAGCGGAAAGCTGGAACTATGGCTACACCTTC. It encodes CASSRAESWNYGYTF. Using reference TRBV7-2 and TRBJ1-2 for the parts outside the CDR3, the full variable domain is GAGVSQSPSNKVTEKGKDVELRCDPISGHTALYWYRQSLGQGLEFLIYFQGNSAPDKSGLPSDRFSAERTGGSVSTLTIQRTQQEDSAVYLCASSRAESWNYGYTFGSGTRLTVV.

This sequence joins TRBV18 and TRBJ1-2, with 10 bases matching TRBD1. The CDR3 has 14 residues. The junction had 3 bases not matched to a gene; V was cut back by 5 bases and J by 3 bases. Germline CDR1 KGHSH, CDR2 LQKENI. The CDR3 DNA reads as TGTGCCAGCTCATCGACAGGGGGCTACTATGGCTACACCTTC. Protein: CASSSTGGYYGYTF. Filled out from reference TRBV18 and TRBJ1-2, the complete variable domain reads NAGVMQNPRHLVRRRGQEARLRCSPMKGHSHVYWYRQLPEEGLKFMVYLQKENIIDESGMPKERFSAEFPKEGPSILRIQQVVRGDSAAYFCASSSTGGYYGYTFGSGTRLTVV.

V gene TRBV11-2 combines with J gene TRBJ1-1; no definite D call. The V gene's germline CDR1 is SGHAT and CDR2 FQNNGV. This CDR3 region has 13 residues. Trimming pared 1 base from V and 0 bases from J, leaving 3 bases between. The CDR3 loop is CASSLALNTEAFF. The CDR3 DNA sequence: TGTGCCAGCAGCTTAGCTCTGAACACTGAAGCTTTCTTT. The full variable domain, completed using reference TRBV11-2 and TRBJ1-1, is EAGVAQSPRYKIIEKRQSVAFWCNPISGHATLYWYQQILGQGPKLLIQFQNNGVVDDSQLPKDRFSAERLKGVDSTLKIQPAKLEDSAVYLCASSLALNTEAFFGQGTRLTVV.

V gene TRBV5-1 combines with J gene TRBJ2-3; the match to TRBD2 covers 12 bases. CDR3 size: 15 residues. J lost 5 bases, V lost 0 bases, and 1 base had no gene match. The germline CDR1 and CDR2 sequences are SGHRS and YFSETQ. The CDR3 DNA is TGCGCCAGCAGCTTGGTGACTAGCGGGGGAGATACGCAGTATTTT. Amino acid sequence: CASSLVTSGGDTQYF.

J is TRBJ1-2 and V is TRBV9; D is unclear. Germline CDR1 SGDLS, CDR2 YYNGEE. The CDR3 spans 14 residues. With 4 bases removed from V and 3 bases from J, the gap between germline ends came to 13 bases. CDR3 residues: CASSPSAGDYGYTF. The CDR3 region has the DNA TGTGCCAGCAGCCCAAGCGCTGGAGACTATGGCTACACCTTC.

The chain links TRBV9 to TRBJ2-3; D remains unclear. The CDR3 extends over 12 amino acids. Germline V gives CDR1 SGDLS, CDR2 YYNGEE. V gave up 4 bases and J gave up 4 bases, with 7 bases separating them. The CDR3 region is CASSPVADTQYF. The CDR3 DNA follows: TGTGCCAGCAGCCCAGTCGCAGATACGCAGTATTTT.

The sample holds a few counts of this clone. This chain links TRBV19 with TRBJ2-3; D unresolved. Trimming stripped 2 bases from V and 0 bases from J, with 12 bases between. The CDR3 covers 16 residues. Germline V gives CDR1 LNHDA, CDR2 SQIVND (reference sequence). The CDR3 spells CASSIITGGSTDTQYF. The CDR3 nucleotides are TGTGCCAGTAGTATAATCACTGGCGGCAGCACAGATACGCAGTATTTT.

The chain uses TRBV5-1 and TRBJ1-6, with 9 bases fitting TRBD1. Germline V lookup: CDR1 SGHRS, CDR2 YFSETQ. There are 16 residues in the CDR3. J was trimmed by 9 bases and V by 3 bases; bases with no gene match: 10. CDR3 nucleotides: TGCGCCAGCAGCTCTGCCCCGGGACAGGGAGGTTCACCCCTCCACTTT. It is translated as CASSSAPGQGGSPLHF.

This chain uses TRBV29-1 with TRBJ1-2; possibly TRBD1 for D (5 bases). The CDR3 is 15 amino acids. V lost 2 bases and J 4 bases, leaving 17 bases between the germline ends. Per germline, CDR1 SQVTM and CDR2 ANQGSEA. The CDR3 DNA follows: TGCAGCGTTGAATTCCGCCCTCACAGGCCCTATGGCTACACCTTC. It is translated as CSVEFRPHRPYGYTF.

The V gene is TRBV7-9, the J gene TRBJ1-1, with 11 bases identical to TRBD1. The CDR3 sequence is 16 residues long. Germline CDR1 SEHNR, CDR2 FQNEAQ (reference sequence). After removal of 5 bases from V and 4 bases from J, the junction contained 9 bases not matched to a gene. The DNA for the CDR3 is TGTGCCAGCAGCGGACAGGGGGCGAGGCGTGGCACTGAAGCTTTCTTT. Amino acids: CASSGQGARRGTEAFF.

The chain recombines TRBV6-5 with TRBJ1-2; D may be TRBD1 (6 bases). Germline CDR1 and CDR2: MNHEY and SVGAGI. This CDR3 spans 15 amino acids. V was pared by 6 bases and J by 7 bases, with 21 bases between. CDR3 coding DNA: TGTGCCAGCAGCCCCTTAACCGGGACAAGACTTGGCTACACCTTC. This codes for CASSPLTGTRLGYTF.

Here the CDR3 reads CASSLGTSGGTGELFF. DNA for the CDR3: TGTGCCAGCAGCTTGGGGACTAGCGGGGGCACCGGGGAGCTGTTTTTT. This chain uses TRBV5-4 with TRBJ2-2, with 13 bases lining up with TRBD2. CDR1 is SGHNT and CDR2 is YYREEE in the germline V gene (reference sequence). The CDR3 has 16 amino acids. The J segment lost 4 bases and the V segment lost 0 bases, leaving 0 bases of the junction unmatched.

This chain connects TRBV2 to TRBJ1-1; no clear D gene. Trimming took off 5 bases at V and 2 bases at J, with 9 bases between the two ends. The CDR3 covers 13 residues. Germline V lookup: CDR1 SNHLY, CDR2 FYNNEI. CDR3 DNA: TGTGCCAGCAGTAATCAGGTTAACACTGAAGCTTTCTTT. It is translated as CASSNQVNTEAFF.